This T cell receptor (beta chain) was identified during a study of beta chain features in type 1 diabetes. The whole isolated RNA underwent reverse transcription, so sequencing captured expressed TCRB transcripts. The study sequenced naive, central memory and regulatory T cell samples to an average of roughly 3.8 million reads. The assay was immunoSEQ multiplex PCR, and TCRdb's table has in-frame clones only and misses some. The sample yields about 340,000 clones, roughly 14% seen once. Study-wide results and limits: A moderate, significant TCRB CDR3 shortening appeared in type 1 diabetes across four CD4+ subsets.

With respect to this clone: Antigen unknown.

V was clipped by 1 base and J by 7 bases; unmatched bases: 13. Germline CDR1 is SGHNT and CDR2 is YYREEE (reference sequence). The CDR3 loop spans 17 amino acids. The sequenced material came from naive CD4+ T cells from blood. The rearrangement links TRBV5-4 to TRBJ2-1; 8 nucleotides match TRBD2. The TCR originated in a woman younger than 30 with type 1 diabetes. CDR3 nucleotides: TGTGCCAGCAGCTTGCCACAACATGGCGGGAGGTTGAATGAGCAGTTCTTC. It translates to CASSLPQHGGRLNEQFF.